This record concerns one T cell receptor beta chain sequence. No antigen is known for it. These data belong to a study of OX40 agonist ivuxolimab in advanced cancers. In the study overall: Dose-escalation patients' cancers were hepatocellular carcinoma, melanoma, renal cell or head and neck cancer. Prior therapy, whether anti-PD-1, anti-PD-L1 or anti-CTLA-4, was allowed, and 30% to 40% had some.

Trimming left V 5 bases short and J 2 bases short, with 15 bases between. Germline assignment: CDR1 SGHVS and CDR2 FQNEAQ. The CDR3 extends over 15 amino acids. Overall study results and limits: The work left the antigen specificity of expanded peripheral T cells undetermined.

Produced via immunoSEQ multiplex PCR; TCRdb's table is partial and in-frame only. Of 55,000 to 65,000 clones in the sample, about 82% are singletons; the top ten hold 0.8% to 1%. The material was CD4+ or CD8+ T cells sorted from blood, obtained in a trial of the OX40 agonist ivuxolimab. The source is an adult with an advanced solid tumor such as melanoma, head and neck, liver or kidney cancer. The V and J genes are TRBV7-8 and TRBJ1-2; D may be TRBD1 (5 bases). In DNA form, the CDR3 reads TGTGCCAGCAGCCAGCGGGCCCAGGGAAACTATGGCTACACCTTC. It is translated as CASSQRAQGNYGYTF.